This T cell receptor (beta chain) was identified in a study of radiotherapy plus CTLA-4 blockade in lung cancer. V lost 5 bases, J lost 9 bases, and 11 bases lay in between. CDR3 size: 12 residues. From germline, CDR1 is SGHTA and CDR2 FQGTGA. The assay was immunoSEQ multiplex PCR, and TCRdb's table has in-frame clones only and misses some. Of over 100,000 clones in the sample, around 84% were seen once. The source is a human donor with non-small cell lung cancer that progressed on radiotherapy plus ipilimumab. Some clones in this sample may be carry-over from other donors' samples. The V and J genes are TRBV7-3 and TRBJ2-1, with a possible D match to TRBD1 (5 bases). Sequencing was performed on peripheral blood, taken from a patient treated with radiotherapy plus ipilimumab. DNA of the CDR3: TGTGCCAGCAGCCCCCAGGGAATTGAGCAGTTCTTC. Its protein is CASSPQGIEQFF. Looking up the rest from reference TRBV7-3 and TRBJ2-1 gives the full variable domain: GAGVSQTPSNKVTEKGKYVELRCDPISGHTALYWYRQSLGQGPEFLIYFQGTGAADDSGLPNDRFFAVRPEGSVSTLKIQRTERGDSAVYLCASSPQGIEQFFGPGTRLTVL.